The present TCR beta chain was sequenced within a study of blood T cell dynamics during melanoma immunotherapy (dated by TCRdb to the early 2020s). For the wider study: Patients had metastatic melanoma and received first-line pembrolizumab or nivolumab plus ipilimumab as standard of care in the United Kingdom. To identify early correlates of response, the study profiled peripheral T cell receptor repertoires in patients with metastatic melanoma before and after one cycle of checkpoint inhibitor therapy. A training cohort was formed from consecutive patients, and a further independent group of patients from the same centre was pooled into an external validation set. General study outcomes and caveats: The study was unable to establish whether the T cell clones driving the repertoire changes were melanoma-specific or instead reflected general immune activation. The relatively small sample size was acknowledged as a potential limitation on generalization of the results. Of the sorted CD8+ subsets, TIE cells had both the highest clonality and the greatest similarity to cfDNA CDR3 sequences, which suggests active turnover converging on dominant clones.

In the case of this clone: No antigen is known for it. Per-nucleotide qualities are absent, and no much larger clonotype sits a single base away.

All DNA extracted from each sorted CD8+ T cell subset was loaded into the assay. TCR beta CDR3 sequences were amplified from genomic DNA with the immunoSEQ TCRb Assay kit following manufacturer instructions. The KAPA Library Quantification Kit for Illumina platforms was used to quantify the pooled libraries by qPCR. Pooled libraries were clustered at 0.6-1.1 pM and sequenced on an Illumina NextSeq 500. The source study handled its data this way. Analysis of the TCR data relied on immunoSEQ ANALYZER and the R LymphoSeq package. A rearrangement efficiency score was calculated as productive divided by the sum of productive and non-productive CDR3 sequences. Clonality was measured with the Gini coefficient and diversity with the Renyi index at alpha=1, compared pairwise between timepoints within each patient. In LymphoSeq, clonal relatedness was computed using an edit distance of 3, and repertoire similarity was computed using the Bhattacharyya coefficient. To classify response, a linear discriminant analysis based on week-3 changes in clonality and diversity was built with the R MASS and caret packages. TCRdb re-hosts the immuneACCESS table, in-frame sequences only. Its copies lack some clones; in the studies checked, an unresolved V gene accounts for under half of them, and the cause for the rest is not known. V and J calls plus clone size are reproduced from that table; the DNA served to infer D and trimming. The sample table lists about 12,000 clones, under 95% of them with a count of one. The top ten constitute approximately 0.19% of the sample.

This specimen's time point label, per the study, means: week 3, after first cycle of checkpoint inhibitor. Blood samples were collected before treatment (T0) and at week 3 (W3), after the first cycle of checkpoint blockade. Except for two patients with rapid clinical progression, response was assessed 12 weeks after the first infusion by RECIST 1.1; disease control meant complete response, partial response or stable disease. Patients were excluded for prior systemic cancer treatment, concomitant immunosuppressant therapy or synchronous other active malignancies. In six patients, three with progression and three with disease control, sorted CD8+ memory and naive T cell subsets were sequenced at T0 and W3. Lymphoprep and SepMate tubes were used to isolate PBMC from blood, and red cell lysis was then performed. QIAamp DNA Blood Mini kits were used to extract DNA from both PBMC and sorted T cell subsets. Before DNA extraction, CD8+ T cell subsets were live-sorted on a FACSAria III cytometer and then frozen. For flow cytometry, fresh PBMC were kept at 4 degrees C in PBS with 2% fetal bovine serum and analyzed within 24 hours.

The CDR3 goes from the cysteine to the phenylalanine over 18 residues. The DNA shown is the 54-base CDR3, in frame from base 1. The germline V gene supplies CDR1 MDHEN and CDR2 SYDVKM. Trimming takes 3 bases off V and 6 bases off J; junction bases not matched to a gene: 17. This chain is built from TRBV28 and TRBJ2-7, with 10 central nucleotides matching TRBD2. The TCR sequence derives from a human donor with melanoma. The source was effector memory CD8+ T cells from blood, collected from a patient treated with checkpoint blockade. The CDR3 has the sequence CASSFAVAGGMGYGEQYF. The DNA sequence is as follows: TGTGCCAGCAGTTTTGCGGTAGCGGGAGGAATGGGGTACGGCGAGCAGTACTTC.